This T cell receptor beta chain was retrieved from a study of blood T cell repertoires in COVID-19. Study as a whole: The United States, Italy and Spain provided the acute and convalescent COVID-19 samples. T cells, B-cell-depleted T cells, or PBMCs provided the cDNA or gDNA that served as material.

Under the authors' procedure: The assay estimated nucleated cells by amplifying reference gene primers. Here immunoSEQ multiplex PCR was the method, and the copy in TCRdb shows in-frame clones only, minus some. For V, J and clone size, that table is used; D and trimming come from the DNA. The repertoire includes about 55,000 clones, less than 90% of them detected once, and about 2% sits in the top ten. This clone came up once. The CDR3 is 13 residues long. Germline values: CDR1 SGHRS, CDR2 YFSETQ. Trimming cost V 7 bases and J 1 base, with 8 bases left between them. This clonotype was obtained from an older woman with acute or convalescent COVID-19. This chain connects TRBV5-1 to TRBJ2-2, with D maybe TRBD2 (5 bases). Sample: peripheral blood. CDR3 loop: CASLRENTGELFF. The CDR3 region has the DNA TGCGCCAGCCTCCGGGAGAACACCGGGGAGCTGTTTTTT. Using reference TRBV5-1 and TRBJ2-2 for the parts outside the CDR3, the full variable domain is KAGVTQTPRYLIKTRGQQVTLSCSPISGHRSVSWYQQTPGQGLQFLFEYFSETQRNKGNFPGRFSGRQFSNSRSEMNVSTLELGDSALYLCASLRENTGELFFGEGSRLTVL.